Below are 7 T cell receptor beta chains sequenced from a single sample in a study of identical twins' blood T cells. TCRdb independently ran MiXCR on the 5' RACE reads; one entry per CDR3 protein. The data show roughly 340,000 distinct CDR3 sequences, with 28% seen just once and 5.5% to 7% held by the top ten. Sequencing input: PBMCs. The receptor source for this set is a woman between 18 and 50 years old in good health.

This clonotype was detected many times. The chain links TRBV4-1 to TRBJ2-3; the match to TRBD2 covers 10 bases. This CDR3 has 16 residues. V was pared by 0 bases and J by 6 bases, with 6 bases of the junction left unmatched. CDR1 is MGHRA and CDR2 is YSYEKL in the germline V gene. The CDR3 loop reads CASSQDSSGRSDTQYF. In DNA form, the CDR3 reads TGCGCCAGCAGCCAAGACTCTAGCGGGAGATCGGATACGCAGTATTTT.

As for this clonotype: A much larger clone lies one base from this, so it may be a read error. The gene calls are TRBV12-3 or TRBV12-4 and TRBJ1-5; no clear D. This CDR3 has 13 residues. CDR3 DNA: TGTGCCTGCAGTTTGATAGATGAACAGCCCCAGCATTTT. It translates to CACSLIDEQPQHF.

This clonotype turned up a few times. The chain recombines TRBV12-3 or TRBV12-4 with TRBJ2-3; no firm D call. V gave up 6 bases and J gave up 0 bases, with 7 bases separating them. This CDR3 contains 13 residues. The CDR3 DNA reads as TGTGCCAGCAGGCAGGCTAGCACAGATACGCAGTATTTT. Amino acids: CASRQASTDTQYF.

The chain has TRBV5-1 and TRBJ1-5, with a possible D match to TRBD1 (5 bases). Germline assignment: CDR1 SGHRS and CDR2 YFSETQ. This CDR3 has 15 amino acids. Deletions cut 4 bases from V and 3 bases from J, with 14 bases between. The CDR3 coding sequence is TGCGCCAGCAGCCCTGAGGGGCAACTCAATCAGCCCCAGCATTTT. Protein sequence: CASSPEGQLNQPQHF. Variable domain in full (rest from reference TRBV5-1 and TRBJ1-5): KAGVTQTPRYLIKTRGQQVTLSCSPISGHRSVSWYQQTPGQGLQFLFEYFSETQRNKGNFPGRFSGRQFSNSRSEMNVSTLELGDSALYLCASSPEGQLNQPQHFGDGTRLSIL.

The DNA for the CDR3 is TGCGCCAGCAGCTTGGAAGCGAGCACTAGCACAGATACGCAGTATTTT. Translation gives CASSLEASTSTDTQYF. The J gene is TRBJ2-3, the V gene TRBV5-1; the D is unclear. Germline V gene lookup returns CDR1 SGHRS and CDR2 YFSETQ. This CDR3 has 16 residues. Trimming pared 0 bases from V and 0 bases from J, leaving 11 bases between. The full variable domain, completed using reference TRBV5-1 and TRBJ2-3, is KAGVTQTPRYLIKTRGQQVTLSCSPISGHRSVSWYQQTPGQGLQFLFEYFSETQRNKGNFPGRFSGRQFSNSRSEMNVSTLELGDSALYLCASSLEASTSTDTQYFGPGTRLTVL.

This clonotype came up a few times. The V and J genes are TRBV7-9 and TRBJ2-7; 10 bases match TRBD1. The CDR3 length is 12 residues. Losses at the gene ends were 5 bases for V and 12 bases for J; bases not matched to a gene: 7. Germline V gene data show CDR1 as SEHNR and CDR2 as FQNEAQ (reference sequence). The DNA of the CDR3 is TGTGCCAGCAGCCTGGGACAGGGGAGTAGGTACTTC. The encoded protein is CASSLGQGSRYF.

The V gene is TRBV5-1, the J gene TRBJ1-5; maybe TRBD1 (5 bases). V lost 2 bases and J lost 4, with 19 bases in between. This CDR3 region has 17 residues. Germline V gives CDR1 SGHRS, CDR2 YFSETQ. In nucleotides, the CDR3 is TGCGCCAGCAGCTTCATCCCCTCGACAGAGGGAAATCAGCCCCAGCATTTT. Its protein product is CASSFIPSTEGNQPQHF. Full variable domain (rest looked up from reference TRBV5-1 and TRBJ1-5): KAGVTQTPRYLIKTRGQQVTLSCSPISGHRSVSWYQQTPGQGLQFLFEYFSETQRNKGNFPGRFSGRQFSNSRSEMNVSTLELGDSALYLCASSFIPSTEGNQPQHFGDGTRLSIL.